This TCR beta chain was documented in a study of blood T cells in healthy people across ages. CDR3 size: 15 residues. Concerning this clonotype itself: Its ends do not fully match the called genes, so a read error is possible.

The second PCR ran roughly 7 to 12 cycles with a sample-barcoded 5' primer and J-beta primers. Using its own MiXCR run on the 5' RACE reads, TCRdb lists one record per CDR3 protein. The sample has approximately 1.5 million distinct CDR3 sequences, almost 35% seen once. The chain employs TRBV12-3 or TRBV12-4 and TRBJ2-1; perhaps TRBD1 as D (6 bases). Sequences were obtained from blood. The sequence came from a woman aged 25 to 45 in good health. The CDR3 coding sequence is TGTGCCAGCAGTGGCCGGGACAAGTCCTACGATGAGCAGTTCTTC. Translated: CASSGRDKSYDEQFF.